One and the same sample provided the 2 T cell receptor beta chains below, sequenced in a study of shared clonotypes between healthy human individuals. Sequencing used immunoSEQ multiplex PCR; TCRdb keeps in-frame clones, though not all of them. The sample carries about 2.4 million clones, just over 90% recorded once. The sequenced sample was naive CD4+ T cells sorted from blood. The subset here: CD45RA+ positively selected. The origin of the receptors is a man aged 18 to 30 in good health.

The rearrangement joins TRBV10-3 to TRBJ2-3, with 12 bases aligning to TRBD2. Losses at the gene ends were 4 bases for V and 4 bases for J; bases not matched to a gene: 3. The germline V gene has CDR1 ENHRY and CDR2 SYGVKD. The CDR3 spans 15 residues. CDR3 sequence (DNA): TGTGCCATCAGTGCGACTAGCGGGAGACCAGATACGCAGTATTTT. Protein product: CAISATSGRPDTQYF.

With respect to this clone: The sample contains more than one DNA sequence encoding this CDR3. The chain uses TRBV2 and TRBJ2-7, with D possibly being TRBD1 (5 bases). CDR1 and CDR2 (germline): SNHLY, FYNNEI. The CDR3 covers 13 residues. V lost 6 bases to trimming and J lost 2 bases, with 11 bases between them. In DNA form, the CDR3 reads TGTGCCAGCAGGCCGGACACCCCCTACGAGCAGTACTTC. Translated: CASRPDTPYEQYF.